Shown below are 27 T cell receptor beta chains from a single sample sequenced in a study of CD8+ T cells in alopecia areata. Treatment here: oral pan-JAK inhibitor, 5-10 mg twice daily. RNA was extracted and reverse transcribed into cDNA as the sequencing template. Profiling relied on immunoSEQ multiplex PCR, and the TCRdb table lists in-frame clones only, not all of them. This table has roughly 220,000 clones, around 65% appearing once. The material sequenced was CD4+ T cells sorted from blood, taken at roughly week 45, from a patient treated with tofacitinib. Receptor source: a human donor with alopecia areata.

This clone has more than one count but fewer than ten. The chain has TRBV2 and TRBJ2-7; TRBD2 matches 14 bases. The ends lost 6 bases at V and 3 bases at J; junction bases unmatched: 4. CDR3 size: 15 residues. Germline CDR1 reads SNHLY; CDR2 reads FYNNEI. The CDR3 here is CASSGLAGGSYEQYF. CDR3 DNA: TGTGCCAGCAGCGGACTAGCGGGGGGCAGCTACGAGCAGTACTTC.

The chain has TRBV19 and TRBJ2-2; D gene unclear. The CDR3 is made up of 13 amino acids. V was cut by 3 bases and J by 6 bases, with 8 bases left in between. CDR1 and CDR2 (germline): LNHDA, SQIVND (reference sequence). CDR3 in DNA: TGTGCCAGTAGTATTAAGAGTTCCGGGGAGCTGTTTTTT. Amino acids: CASSIKSSGELFF.

A few counts support this clone. The V gene is TRBV29-1, the J gene TRBJ1-2; possibly TRBD1 for D (5 bases). Germline CDR1 reads SQVTM; CDR2 reads ANQGSEA. The CDR3 sequence is 13 residues long. With 3 bases removed from V and 5 bases from J, the gap between germline ends came to 13 bases. CDR3: CSVEDRGRYGYTF. The CDR3 nucleotides are TGCAGCGTTGAGGACCGGGGCCGGTATGGCTACACCTTC.

The chain employs TRBV5-6 and TRBJ1-6; 8 bases agree with TRBD1. J gave up 7 bases and V 0 bases, and 6 bases lay outside the gene matches. The CDR3 has 16 amino acids. Germline values: CDR1 SGHDT, CDR2 YYEEEE. The chain's CDR3 is CASSLDRGKNNSPLHF. The CDR3 DNA reads TGTGCCAGCAGCTTGGACAGGGGGAAGAACAATTCACCCCTCCACTTT.

This sequence joins TRBV19 and TRBJ1-2, with 8 bases that match TRBD1. The germline V gene has CDR1 LNHDA and CDR2 SQIVND (reference sequence). CDR3 length: 15 amino acids. V lost 3 bases, J lost 7 bases, and 10 bases stayed unmatched. CDR3 in DNA: TGTGCCAGTAGTATTCAGGGGGCAAGGTTAGGTGGCTACACCTTC. Amino acid sequence: CASSIQGARLGGYTF.

This clone appeared a few times. Other nucleotide sequences in the sample specify the same CDR3. The chain employs TRBV4-2 and TRBJ2-3; the D is unclear. The CDR3 loop spans 13 amino acids. CDR1 is LGHNA, CDR2 YNFKEQ, per germline. The V and J ends lost 0 bases and 5 bases respectively, with 6 bases between them. The CDR3 reads CASSQDTGDTQYF. The DNA of the CDR3 is TGTGCCAGCAGCCAAGATACGGGAGATACGCAGTATTTT.

The rearrangement joins TRBV30 to TRBJ1-6, with a weak D call TRBD1 (5 bases). Trimming removed 0 bases at V and 14 bases at J, with 11 bases between. The CDR3 sequence is 12 residues long. From germline, CDR1 is GTSNPN and CDR2 SVGIG (reference sequence). The CDR3 sequence: CAWSVMGQTLHF. CDR3 DNA: TGTGCCTGGAGTGTTATGGGGCAAACCCTCCACTTT.

The genes are TRBV7-2 and TRBJ1-2; TRBD1 aligns across 9 bases. The length of the CDR3 is 14 residues. J was trimmed by 4 bases and V by 4 bases; bases with no gene match: 4. CDR1 is SGHTA and CDR2 is FQGNSA in the germline V gene. Here the CDR3 DNA reads TGTGCCAGCAGCTCCGGGACAGGGCCCTATGGCTACACCTTC. This encodes CASSSGTGPYGYTF.

The chain has TRBV4-3 and TRBJ1-1, with D hard to call. Trimming left V 6 bases short and J 4 bases short, with 18 bases between. The CDR3 is 15 residues long. Germline lookup yields CDR1 LGHNA and CDR2 YSLEER. The CDR3 loop is CASSLTRAEGTEAFF. The CDR3 nucleotides are TGCGCCAGCAGTCTTACTCGGGCCGAGGGCACTGAAGCTTTCTTT.

The rearrangement joins TRBV2 to TRBJ2-5; D remains ambiguous. This CDR3 spans 12 amino acids. V was shortened by 0 bases and J by 9 bases, with 8 bases between the two germline ends. Per the germline V gene, CDR1 is SNHLY and CDR2 is FYNNEI. The CDR3 region has the DNA TGTGCCAGCAGTGAAGCTGCAAGGGCCCAGTACTTC. This translates into CASSEAARAQYF.

This chain connects TRBV29-1 to TRBJ2-3; D is possibly TRBD1 (5 bases). Germline loops: CDR1 SQVTM, CDR2 ANQGSEA. Trimming took off 3 bases at V and 5 bases at J, with 9 bases between the two ends. The CDR3 runs 12 residues. The CDR3 sequence is CSVDVGQDTQYF. The CDR3 DNA follows: TGCAGCGTTGACGTGGGGCAAGATACGCAGTATTTT.

This clone was found a few times. The V and J genes are TRBV6-6 and TRBJ2-2; 9 bases line up with TRBD1. Looked up from germline, CDR1 is MNHNY and CDR2 is SVGAGI (reference sequence). The CDR3 contains 13 residues. The trim removed 6 bases at V and 7 bases at J, leaving 3 bases unmatched. The CDR3 region is CASRGQGIGELFF. The DNA of the CDR3 is TGTGCCAGCAGAGGACAGGGGATCGGGGAGCTGTTTTTT.

With regard to this clone: Other DNA variants within this sample encode the same CDR3. The rearrangement links TRBV29-1 to TRBJ2-3, with no clear D. The CDR3 contains 13 residues. V lost 4 bases and J 0 bases, leaving 8 bases between the germline ends. Germline values: CDR1 SQVTM, CDR2 ANQGSEA. CDR3 DNA sequence: TGCAGCGTTGGAAGGCCGAGCACAGATACGCAGTATTTT. Amino acids: CSVGRPSTDTQYF.

The J gene is TRBJ1-1, the V gene TRBV29-1; D gene uncertain. The germline gives CDR1 SQVTM, CDR2 ANQGSEA. V was pared by 0 bases and J by 11 bases, with 13 bases between. This CDR3 has 12 residues. The CDR3 here is CSVEDGGFGAFF. DNA for the CDR3: TGCAGCGTTGAAGATGGAGGTTTCGGGGCTTTCTTT. Together with reference TRBV29-1 and TRBJ1-1, the CDR3 gives the full variable domain: SAVISQKPSRDICQRGTSLTIQCQVDSQVTMMFWYRQQPGQSLTLIATANQGSEATYESGFVIDKFPISRPNLTFSTLTVSNMSPEDSSIYLCSVEDGGFGAFFGQGTRLTVV.

This clone was detected only a few times. V is TRBV29-1 and J is TRBJ1-1, with a weak D call TRBD1 (5 bases). The CDR3 loop spans 11 amino acids. V was trimmed by 5 bases and J by 11 bases, leaving 15 bases between them. Germline V gene sequence: CDR1 SQVTM, CDR2 ANQGSEA. The CDR3 DNA sequence: TGCAGCGTTTCACGGGGCCCCCCGGCTTTCTTT. This translates into CSVSRGPPAFF.

This chain joins TRBV5-1 and TRBJ2-1; tentative D call: TRBD1 (7 bases). The CDR3 is made up of 13 amino acids. Looked up from germline, CDR1 is SGHRS and CDR2 is YFSETQ. Deletions cut 0 bases from V and 7 bases from J, with 8 bases between. The DNA of the CDR3 is TGCGCCAGCAGCTTGGCAGGGGGGAATGAGCAGTTCTTC. Protein product: CASSLAGGNEQFF.

This clone was seen once. This chain connects TRBV11-2 to TRBJ2-2; possibly TRBD1 for D (5 bases). The CDR3 extends over 15 amino acids. Trimming removed 5 bases at V and 5 bases at J, with 15 bases between. CDR1 SGHAT and CDR2 FQNNGV come from the germline V gene. The CDR3 is CASSPAQGNTGELFF. CDR3 nucleotide sequence: TGTGCCAGCAGCCCAGCCCAGGGTAATACCGGGGAGCTGTTTTTT.

This clone showed up just a few times. The genes are TRBV7-2 and TRBJ2-5; unclear D gene. The germline V and J ends were trimmed by 1 base and 5 bases, with 5 bases remaining between them. CDR3 length: 12 amino acids. Germline V gives CDR1 SGHTA, CDR2 FQGNSA. CDR3 protein: CASSLVLETQYF. CDR3 bases: TGTGCCAGCAGCTTAGTTTTGGAGACCCAGTACTTC. The full variable domain, in which reference TRBV7-2 and TRBJ2-5 provide the parts outside the CDR3, is GAGVSQSPSNKVTEKGKDVELRCDPISGHTALYWYRQSLGQGLEFLIYFQGNSAPDKSGLPSDRFSAERTGGSVSTLTIQRTQQEDSAVYLCASSLVLETQYFGPGTRLLVL.

This sequence joins TRBV29-1 and TRBJ1-5, with 8 bases lining up with TRBD1. The CDR3 has 9 amino acids. CDR1 and CDR2 (germline): SQVTM, ANQGSEA. V trimming: 8 bases; J trimming: 16 bases; junction bases outside the gene matches: 7. CDR3 in amino acids: CSIEQGEHF. CDR3 DNA sequence: TGCAGCATAGAACAGGGGGAACATTTT.

This clone has only one observation. The rearrangement joins TRBV4-1 to TRBJ2-5; D call uncertain. Germline V lookup: CDR1 MGHRA, CDR2 YSYEKL. CDR3 size: 13 residues. Deletions cut 4 bases from V and 2 bases from J, with 8 bases between. CDR3 loop: CASSRGLQETQYF. The CDR3 DNA follows: TGCGCCAGCAGCCGTGGCCTTCAAGAGACCCAGTACTTC.

In its sample, this clone was seen a few times. This rearrangement joins TRBV13 to TRBJ1-2, with D possibly matching TRBD1 (6 bases). V lost 6 bases to trimming and J lost 4 bases, with 12 bases between them. The CDR3 sequence is 13 residues long. Germline V gene sequence: CDR1 PRHDT, CDR2 FYEKMQ (reference sequence). The CDR3 loop is CASRRKGVYGYTF. CDR3 nucleotides: TGTGCCAGCAGGAGAAAGGGGGTCTATGGCTACACCTTC.

This clone was counted a single time. The V gene is TRBV7-2, the J gene TRBJ1-6, with 9 positions matching TRBD1. This CDR3 has 16 amino acids. Germline CDR1 is SGHTA and CDR2 is FQGNSA. V trimming: 5 bases; J trimming: 7 bases; junction bases outside the gene matches: 9. CDR3 sequence: CASSLQQGAGNSPLHF. CDR3 in DNA: TGTGCCAGCAGCCTACAACAGGGGGCAGGGAATTCACCCCTCCACTTT. Combining the CDR3 with reference TRBV7-2 and TRBJ1-6 gives the whole variable domain GAGVSQSPSNKVTEKGKDVELRCDPISGHTALYWYRQSLGQGLEFLIYFQGNSAPDKSGLPSDRFSAERTGGSVSTLTIQRTQQEDSAVYLCASSLQQGAGNSPLHFGNGTRLTVT.

There are a few counts of this clone. The V call is TRBV11-2, the J call TRBJ2-7, with D uncertain. Per the germline V gene, CDR1 is SGHAT and CDR2 is FQNNGV. This CDR3 spans 14 amino acids. V was pared by 0 bases and J by 2 bases, with 8 bases between. CDR3 coding DNA: TGTGCCAGCAGCTTAGAGCTAAACCCCTACGAGCAGTACTTC. Translation: CASSLELNPYEQYF.

V usage is TRBV30 and J usage is TRBJ1-1; weak D call: TRBD1 (5 bases). The CDR3 has 11 residues. Between the trimmed V and J ends, which lost 5 bases and 1 base, there was a span of 5 bases. Per germline, CDR1 GTSNPN and CDR2 SVGIG (reference sequence). CDR3 sequence reads: CAWDRNTEAFF. The CDR3 nucleotides are TGTGCCTGGGACAGGAACACTGAAGCTTTCTTT.

The chain employs TRBV29-1 and TRBJ1-1; tentatively, D is TRBD1 (6 bases). The CDR3 length is 13 residues. Germline lookup yields CDR1 SQVTM and CDR2 ANQGSEA. V lost 4 bases, J lost 3 bases, and 12 bases lay in between. This chain's CDR3 is CSVGRGAYTEAFF. CDR3 sequence (DNA): TGCAGCGTTGGTCGGGGGGCGTACACTGAAGCTTTCTTT.

The CDR3 loop reads CASSLSWQGAIYEQYF. In DNA form, the CDR3 reads TGTGCCAGCAGCTTATCCTGGCAGGGGGCAATCTACGAGCAGTACTTC. The V and J genes are TRBV7-2 and TRBJ2-7, with 8 bases that match TRBD1. V was pared by 2 bases and J by 3 bases, with 9 bases of the junction left unmatched. This CDR3 has 16 amino acids. The germline gives CDR1 SGHTA, CDR2 FQGNSA.

The chain couples TRBV6-5 to TRBJ2-7; D ambiguous. Looked up from germline, CDR1 is MNHEY and CDR2 is SVGAGI. Trimming left V 5 bases short and J 0 bases short, with 11 bases between. The CDR3 totals 14 residues. CDR3 sequence: CASSNGISSYEQYF. The CDR3 region has the DNA TGTGCCAGCAGTAACGGTATCAGCTCCTACGAGCAGTACTTC.